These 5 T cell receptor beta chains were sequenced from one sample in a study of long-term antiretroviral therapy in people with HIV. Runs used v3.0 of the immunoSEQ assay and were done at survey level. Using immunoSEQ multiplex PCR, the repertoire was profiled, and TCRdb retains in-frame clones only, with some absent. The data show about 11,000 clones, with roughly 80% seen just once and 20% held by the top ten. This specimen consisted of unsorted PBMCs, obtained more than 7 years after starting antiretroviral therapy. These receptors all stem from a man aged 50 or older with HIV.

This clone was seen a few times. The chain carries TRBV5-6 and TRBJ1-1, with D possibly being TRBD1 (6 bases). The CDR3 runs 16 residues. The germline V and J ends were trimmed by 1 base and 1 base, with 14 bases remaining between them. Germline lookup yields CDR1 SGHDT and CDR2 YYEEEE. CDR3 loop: CASSLRGGGWNTEAFF. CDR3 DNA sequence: TGTGCCAGCAGCTTGCGGGGGGGCGGTTGGAACACTGAAGCTTTCTTT.

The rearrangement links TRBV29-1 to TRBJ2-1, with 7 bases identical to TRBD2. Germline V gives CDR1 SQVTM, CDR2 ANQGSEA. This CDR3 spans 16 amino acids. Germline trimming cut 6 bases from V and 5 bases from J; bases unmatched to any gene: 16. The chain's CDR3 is CSVEWGKGLEDNEQFF. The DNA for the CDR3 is TGCAGCGTCGAATGGGGGAAAGGACTAGAGGACAATGAGCAGTTCTTC.

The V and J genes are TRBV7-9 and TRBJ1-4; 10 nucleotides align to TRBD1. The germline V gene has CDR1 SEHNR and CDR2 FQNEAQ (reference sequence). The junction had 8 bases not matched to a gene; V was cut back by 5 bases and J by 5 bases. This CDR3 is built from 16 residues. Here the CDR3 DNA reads TGTGCCAGCAGCCGGATAGGACAGGGGGACAATGAAAAACTGTTTTTT. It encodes CASSRIGQGDNEKLFF. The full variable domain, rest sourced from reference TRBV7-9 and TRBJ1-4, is DTGVSQNPRHKITKRGQNVTFRCDPISEHNRLYWYRQTLGQGPEFLTYFQNEAQLEKSRLLSDRFSAERPKGSFSTLEIQRTEQGDSAMYLCASSRIGQGDNEKLFFGSGTQLSVL.

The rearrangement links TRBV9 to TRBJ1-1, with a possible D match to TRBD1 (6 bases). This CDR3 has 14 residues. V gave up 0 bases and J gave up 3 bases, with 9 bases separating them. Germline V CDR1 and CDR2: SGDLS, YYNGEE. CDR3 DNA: TGTGCCAGCAGCGTAGAACAGGGCGACACTGAAGCTTTCTTT. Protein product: CASSVEQGDTEAFF.

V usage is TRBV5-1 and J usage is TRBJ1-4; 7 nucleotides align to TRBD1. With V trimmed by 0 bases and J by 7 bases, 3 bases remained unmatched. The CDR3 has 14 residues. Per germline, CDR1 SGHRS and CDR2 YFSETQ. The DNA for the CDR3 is TGCGCCAGCAGCTTGGGGGCAGGGGGTGAAAAACTGTTTTTT. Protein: CASSLGAGGEKLFF.